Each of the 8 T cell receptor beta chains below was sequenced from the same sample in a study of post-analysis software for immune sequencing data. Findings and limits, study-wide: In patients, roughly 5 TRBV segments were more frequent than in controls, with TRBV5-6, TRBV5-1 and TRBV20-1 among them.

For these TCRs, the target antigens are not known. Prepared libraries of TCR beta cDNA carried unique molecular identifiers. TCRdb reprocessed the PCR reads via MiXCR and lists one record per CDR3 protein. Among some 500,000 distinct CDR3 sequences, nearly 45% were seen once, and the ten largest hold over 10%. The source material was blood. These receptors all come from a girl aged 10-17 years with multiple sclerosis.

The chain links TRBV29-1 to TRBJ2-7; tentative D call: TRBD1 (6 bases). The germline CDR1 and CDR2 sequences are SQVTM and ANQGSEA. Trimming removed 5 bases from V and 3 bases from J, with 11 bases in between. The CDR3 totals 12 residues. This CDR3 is CSVTGKGYEQYF. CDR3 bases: TGCAGCGTTACAGGGAAAGGCTACGAGCAGTACTTC.

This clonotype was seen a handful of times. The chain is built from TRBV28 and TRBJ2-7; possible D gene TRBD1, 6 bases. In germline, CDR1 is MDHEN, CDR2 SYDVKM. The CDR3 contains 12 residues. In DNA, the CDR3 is TGTGCTGGGGGCCCGCACTCCTACGAGCAGTACTTC. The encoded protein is CAGGPHSYEQYF.

CDR3 amino acids: CSASAGYEQYF. The CDR3 bases are TGCAGTGCTAGTGCGGGCTACGAGCAGTACTTC. The V call is TRBV20-1, the J call TRBJ2-5, with D perhaps TRBD2 (5 bases). The DNA end is a closer match to TRBJ2-7, so the J assignment may be wrong. Germline CDR1 and CDR2: DFQATT and SNEGSKA (reference sequence). The CDR3 has 11 amino acids.

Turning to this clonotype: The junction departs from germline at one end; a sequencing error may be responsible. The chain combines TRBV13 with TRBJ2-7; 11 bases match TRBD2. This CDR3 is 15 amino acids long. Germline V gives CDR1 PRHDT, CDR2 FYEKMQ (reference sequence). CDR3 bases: TGTGCCTGCAGCTCTACTAGCGGGAGTGCCTACGAGCAGTACTTC. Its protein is CACSSTSGSAYEQYF.

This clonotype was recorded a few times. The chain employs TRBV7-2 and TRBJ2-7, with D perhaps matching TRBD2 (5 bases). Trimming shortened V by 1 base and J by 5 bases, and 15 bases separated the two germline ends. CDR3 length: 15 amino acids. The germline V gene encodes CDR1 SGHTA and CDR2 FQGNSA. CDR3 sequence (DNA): TGTGCCAGCAGCTTAGATCCGGGGTCCGCCGACGAGCAGTACTTC. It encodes CASSLDPGSADEQYF.

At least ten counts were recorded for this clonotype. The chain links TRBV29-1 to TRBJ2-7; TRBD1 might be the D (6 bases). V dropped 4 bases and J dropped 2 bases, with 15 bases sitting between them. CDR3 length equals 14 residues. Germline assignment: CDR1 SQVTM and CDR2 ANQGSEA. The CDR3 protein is CSVADRSRTYEQYF. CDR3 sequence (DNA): TGCAGCGTTGCGGACAGATCCAGGACCTACGAGCAGTACTTC.

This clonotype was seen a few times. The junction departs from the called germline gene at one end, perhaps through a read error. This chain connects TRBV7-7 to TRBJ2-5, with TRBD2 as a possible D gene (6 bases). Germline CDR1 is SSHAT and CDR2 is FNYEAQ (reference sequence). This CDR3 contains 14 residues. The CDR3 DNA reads TGTGCTAGCAACGGGGGAGTCGGAGTGGAGACCCAGTACTTC. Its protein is CASNGGVGVETQYF.

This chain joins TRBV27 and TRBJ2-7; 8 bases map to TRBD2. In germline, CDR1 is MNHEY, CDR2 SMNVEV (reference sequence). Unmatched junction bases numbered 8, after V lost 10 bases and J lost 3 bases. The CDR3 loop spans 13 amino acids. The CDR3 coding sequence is TGTGCCACCAGACCCGGGGGGGTCTACGAGCAGTACTTC. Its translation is CATRPGGVYEQYF.